These T cell receptor beta chains were read from a single sample in a study of Graves' ophthalmopathy and Graves' hyperthyroidism. TCRdb reanalysed the multiplex PCR reads using MiXCR and keeps one entry per CDR3 protein. The table has around 400,000 distinct CDR3 sequences, around 19% seen once. Sequences were obtained from peripheral blood. The receptors stem from a woman aged 18-35 years with Graves' ophthalmopathy. Each CDR3 is given with its conserved first and last residue. A D gene is named only where the DNA matches it firmly. Some rows mark clone size as missing; the rest say once, few, many or name a class of expanded clone.

v_call	d_call	j_call	cdr3_length	clone_size	cdr3_nt	cdr3_aa
TRBV15	-	TRBJ2-5	15	many	TGTGCCACCAGCTCCATAGACGAGGGGAGGGAGACCCAGTACTTC	CATSSIDEGRETQYF
TRBV30	-	TRBJ1-3	15	many	TGTGCCTCCCCAGGGGCCACCGTTTGGGGAAACACCATATATTTT	CASPGATVWGNTIYF
TRBV29-1	TRBD1	TRBJ2-7	14	many	TGCAGCGCCATGACCGGACAGGGAGTCGACGAGCAGTACTTC	CSAMTGQGVDEQYF
TRBV19	-	TRBJ1-5	15	many	TGTGCCAGTAGTATGCGGGGGGTAGGCGGACAGCCCCAGCATTTT	CASSMRGVGGQPQHF
TRBV27	TRBD2	TRBJ2-2	14	few	TGTGCCAGTCTAGCGGGGGGGAGTCACGGGGAGCTGTTTTTT	CASLAGGSHGELFF
TRBV6-2/TRBV6-3	-	TRBJ1-4	15	many	TGTGCCAGCAGTTACGCCGGGGCAACTAATGAAAAACTGTTTTTT	CASSYAGATNEKLFF
TRBV29-1	-	TRBJ1-2	13	many	TGCAGCGTTGAACCAGGGCGTGGCTATGGCTACACCTTC	CSVEPGRGYGYTF
TRBV3-1	-	TRBJ2-5	16	many	TGTGCCAGCAGCCAAGACCTACCGGGTATTCAAGAGACCCAGTACTTC	CASSQDLPGIQETQYF
TRBV19	-	TRBJ1-1	14	many	TGTGCCAGTAGTATTAACTCGGCGGGCACTGAAGCTTTCTTT	CASSINSAGTEAFF
TRBV6-2/TRBV6-3	TRBD2	TRBJ2-7	19	many	TGTGCCAGCAGTTACCGTCTACCGGGACTAGCGGTAAGCTCCTACGAGCAGTACTTC	CASSYRLPGLAVSSYEQYF
TRBV15	TRBD1	TRBJ2-5	17	many	TGTGCCACCAGCAGAGGCGATCAAGGGGGCCTAGGGGAGACCCAGTACTTC	CATSRGDQGGLGETQYF
TRBV29-1	TRBD2	TRBJ2-7	14	many	TGCAGCGTAAGGACTAGCGGGAGGGTCCACGAGCAGTACTTC	CSVRTSGRVHEQYF
TRBV6-2/TRBV6-3	TRBD1	TRBJ1-5	18	-	TGTGCCAGCAGTTACACAGCGACAGGGGGCGCGGGGAATCAGCCCCAGCATTTT	CASSYTATGGAGNQPQHF
TRBV6-1	-	TRBJ1-2	13	-	TGTGCCAGCAGTGAAAACGGAGGGGCGAAATACACCTTC	CASSENGGAKYTF
TRBV6-1	-	TRBJ1-3	15	-	TGTGCCAGCAGTGAAGTCCAGGGTTCCGGAAACACCATATATTTT	CASSEVQGSGNTIYF
TRBV15	-	TRBJ1-1	15	-	TGTGCCACCAGCAGAGATAAGGGTCTTAACACTGAAGCTTTCTTT	CATSRDKGLNTEAFF
TRBV28	-	TRBJ1-2	15	-	TGTGCCAGCAGTCCCCTGAGGGAGGGGCATTATGGCTACACCTTC	CASSPLREGHYGYTF
TRBV6-5	-	TRBJ2-5	16	many	TGTGCCAGCAGTGTACTAAGGGGGGGTCTCGGGGAGACCCAGTACTTC	CASSVLRGGLGETQYF
TRBV9	-	TRBJ2-7	14	many	TGTGCCAGCAGCTCCTACAGTAGCTCCTACGAGCAGTACTTC	CASSSYSSSYEQYF
TRBV6-5	TRBD1	TRBJ1-5	15	many	TGTGCCAGCAGACCTTGGGACAGGGGGACCCAGCCCCAGCATTTT	CASRPWDRGTQPQHF
TRBV4-2	-	TRBJ2-6	19	many	TGTGCCAGCAGCCAAGATGGGGGGCAGTTAGGCTCTGGGGCCAACGTCCTGACTTTC	CASSQDGGQLGSGANVLTF
TRBV6-2/TRBV6-3	TRBD2	TRBJ2-7	15	many	TGTGCCAGCAGTCTCCGACTAGCGGGGGGGAGCGAGCAGTACTTC	CASSLRLAGGSEQYF
TRBV6-1	-	TRBJ2-7	13	-	TGTGCCACCCTCCCTGGGGTTGGGTACGAGCAGTACTTC	CATLPGVGYEQYF
TRBV20-1	TRBD1	TRBJ2-7	15	-	TGCAGTGCTAGAGACACGAGGACAGGGGGAAGCGAGCAGTACTTC	CSARDTRTGGSEQYF
TRBV27	-	TRBJ2-3	13	many	TGTGCCAGCAGTTTTGGTGTTGCAGATACGCAGTATTTT	CASSFGVADTQYF
TRBV6-5	-	TRBJ2-5	13	many	TGTGCCAGCAGGGCCCGAGGGCCGGAGACCCAGTACTTC	CASRARGPETQYF
TRBV7-9	-	TRBJ2-7	15	many	TGTGCCAGCAGCTCACAGGCAGTTATGTCCTACGAGCAGTACTTC	CASSSQAVMSYEQYF
TRBV29-1	TRBD1	TRBJ1-1	13	-	TGCAGCGCAAGACAGGGCGGGAACACTGAAGCTTTCTTT	CSARQGGNTEAFF
TRBV6-1	-	TRBJ2-7	13	-	TGTGCCAGCAGTGAATCGCTGCCCTACGAGCAGTACTTC	CASSESLPYEQYF
TRBV30	-	TRBJ2-7	12	many	TGTGCCTGGAGCGCGAAGAGGTACGAGCAGTACTTC	CAWSAKRYEQYF
TRBV3-1	-	TRBJ2-7	16	few	TGTGCCAGCAGCCGATCACCCCAGTCGATAAACTACGAGCAGTACTTC	CASSRSPQSINYEQYF
TRBV28	TRBD2	TRBJ2-3	18	many	TGTGCCAGCAGTTTTCCGGCTAGCGGGAGAAGAAGTAAAGATACGCAGTATTTT	CASSFPASGRRSKDTQYF
TRBV11-2	TRBD2	TRBJ2-2	18	many	TGTGCCAGCAGCTACGCCCCCCGACTAGCGGGAGGGGGCGGGGAGCTGTTTTTT	CASSYAPRLAGGGGELFF
TRBV6-1	-	TRBJ1-1	16	many	TGTGCCAGCAGGGTAGTCTCAGGGGCCATCAACACTGAAGCTTTCTTT	CASRVVSGAINTEAFF
TRBV12-3/TRBV12-4	TRBD1	TRBJ1-2	13	many	TGTGCCAGCAGACCCGGGACAGCCTATGGCTACACCTTC	CASRPGTAYGYTF
TRBV7-8	TRBD1	TRBJ2-7	18	many	TGTGCCAGCAGCTCCCGTGAGGGGGCGTCGGTTCTCGCCTACGAGCAGTACTTC	CASSSREGASVLAYEQYF
TRBV6-5	-	TRBJ1-2	15	many	TGTGCCAGCAGTTCGGACCGATATAACCCCTATGGCTACACCTTC	CASSSDRYNPYGYTF
TRBV10-3	-	TRBJ1-1	13	-	TGTGCCATCAGTGAGACCTCTTACACTGAAGCTTTCTTT	CAISETSYTEAFF
TRBV6-2/TRBV6-3	-	TRBJ1-5	14	many	TGTGCCAGCAGTTACAATTGGGGGGGGCAGCCCCAGCATTTT	CASSYNWGGQPQHF
TRBV20-1	-	TRBJ2-7	16	many	TGCAGTGCTAGAGGACATGTGGCTGGGACTTCCTACGAGCAGTACTTC	CSARGHVAGTSYEQYF
TRBV30	-	TRBJ2-5	13	many	TGTGCCTGGAGTGTAAGTTATCAAGAGACCCAGTACTTC	CAWSVSYQETQYF
TRBV7-9	-	TRBJ1-5	15	many	TGTGCTAGCAGCCGGGGGGTGGACAACAATCAGCCCCAGCATTTT	CASSRGVDNNQPQHF
TRBV6-5	-	TRBJ1-1	15	-	TGTGCCAGCAGTTCATCTGGCCCGAGACCCCCTGAAGCTTTCTTT	CASSSSGPRPPEAFF
TRBV2	TRBD1	TRBJ2-7	15	few	TGTGCCAGTCTCCCCCGTGGACAGGGGGCTTACGAGCAGTACTTC	CASLPRGQGAYEQYF
TRBV7-8	-	TRBJ2-2	16	-	TGTGCCAGCAGCTTGTATGGCCAGTCTAACACCGGGGAGCTGTTTTTT	CASSLYGQSNTGELFF
TRBV6-5	TRBD2	TRBJ2-7	17	many	TGTGCCAGCAGTTACGCGGGACTAGCGGGGCCCTCCTACGAGCAGTACTTC	CASSYAGLAGPSYEQYF
TRBV10-3	-	TRBJ2-7	12	-	TGTGCCATCCCCGAGGAGCACTACGAGCAGTACTTC	CAIPEEHYEQYF
TRBV10-2	-	TRBJ1-1	17	many	TGCGCCAGCAGTGAGACTGGGGAGACAGGCTTGAACACTGAAGCTTTCTTT	CASSETGETGLNTEAFF
TRBV28	TRBD1	TRBJ1-5	15	many	TGTGCCAGCGTTTCGATCTTCAGGGGGGATCAGCCCCAGCATTTT	CASVSIFRGDQPQHF
TRBV5-1	-	TRBJ2-7	16	many	TGCGCCAGCACTAGAGAATTGGGGGCTCAGCCCTACGAGCAGTACTTC	CASTRELGAQPYEQYF
TRBV7-2	-	TRBJ2-7	14	many	TGTGCCAGCAGCCCCCAGGGGATAGGCTACGAGCAGTACTTC	CASSPQGIGYEQYF
TRBV9	TRBD1	TRBJ2-7	14	many	TGTGCCAGCAGCTTCCGGGACAGGGGAACCGAGCAGTACTTC	CASSFRDRGTEQYF
TRBV6-1	-	TRBJ1-2	14	once	TGTGCCAGCAGTGAATCTCCGAGGGCCTATGGCTACACCTTC	CASSESPRAYGYTF